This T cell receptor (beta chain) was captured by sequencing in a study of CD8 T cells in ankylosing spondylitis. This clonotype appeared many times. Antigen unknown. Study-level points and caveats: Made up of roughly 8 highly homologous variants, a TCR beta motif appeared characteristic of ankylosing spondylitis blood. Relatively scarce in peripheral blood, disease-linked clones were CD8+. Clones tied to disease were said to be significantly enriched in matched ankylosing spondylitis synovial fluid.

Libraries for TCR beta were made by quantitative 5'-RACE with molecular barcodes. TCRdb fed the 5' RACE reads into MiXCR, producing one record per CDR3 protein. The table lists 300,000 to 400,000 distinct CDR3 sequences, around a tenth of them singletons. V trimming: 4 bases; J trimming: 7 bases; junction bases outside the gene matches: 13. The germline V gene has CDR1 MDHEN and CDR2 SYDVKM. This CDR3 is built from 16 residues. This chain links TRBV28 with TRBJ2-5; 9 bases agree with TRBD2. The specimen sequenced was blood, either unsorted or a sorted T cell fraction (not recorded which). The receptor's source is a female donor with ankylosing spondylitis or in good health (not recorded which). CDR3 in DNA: TGTGCCAGCAGTTCCCTCGCGGGAGGGTCAAAAGGGACCCAGTACTTC. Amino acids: CASSSLAGGSKGTQYF.